This T cell receptor (beta chain) derives from a study of cytomegalovirus exposure and HLA in healthy donors. Study-level background: For the approximately 360 genotyped donors, over 80% fell within the Caucasian-associated ancestry cluster. General observations from the study: A link between a missense DCLRE1C variant and TCR beta V- and J-gene trimming emerged from a later analysis.

All the people who gave samples were healthy bone marrow donors. PCR was performed using 60 Vbeta and 13 Jbeta primers. Only in-frame clones appear in the TCRdb table, and some are missing; sequencing was by immunoSEQ multiplex PCR. Of around 200,000 clones in the sample, around 77% were seen once. As regards this clone: What it binds is unknown.

The CDR3 runs to 15 residues. J gave up 5 bases and V 6 bases, and 4 bases lay outside the gene matches. CDR1 is MNHEY and CDR2 is SMNVEV in the germline V gene (reference sequence). Sequencing used PBMCs. This receptor was identified in a female donor in good health and CMV-seronegative. The J gene is TRBJ2-3, the V gene TRBV27, with TRBD2 identical over 14 bases. Here the CDR3 reads CASSPGTSGGDTQYF. CDR3 sequence (DNA): TGTGCCAGCAGCCCCGGGACTAGCGGGGGAGATACGCAGTATTTT.